This T cell receptor beta chain was observed in a study of T cell changes during pregnancy in multiple sclerosis. The CDR3 consists of 15 residues. The ends were cut back, 3 bases at V and 2 bases at J, with 13 bases in the middle. Germline assignment: CDR1 KGHSH and CDR2 LQKENI. TCRdb's copy holds only in-frame clones and misses some; the assay was immunoSEQ multiplex PCR. The table shows some 39,000 clones, with about 88% occurring only once. This material consisted of CD8+ T cells from peripheral blood mononuclear cells, taken in the first trimester of pregnancy. The genes are TRBV18 and TRBJ1-1; D perhaps matches TRBD1 (6 bases). The sequence was obtained from a female donor with multiple sclerosis, enrolled in a pregnancy study. The CDR3 loop reads CASSPGQLRNTEAFF. CDR3 coding DNA: TGTGCCAGCTCACCTGGACAGCTCCGTAACACTGAAGCTTTCTTT.